These T cell receptor beta chains were read from a single sample in a study of T cell repertoires in cytomegalovirus infection. Their target antigens are unknown. TCRdb processed the reads anew with MiXCR; each CDR3 protein has one entry. Counted here are about a million distinct CDR3 sequences, approximately 31% occurring once; the ten biggest clones make up around 15%. Sample: cultured CD8+ T cells from PBMCs, taken from culture after CMV antigen stimulation. These receptors originate from a human donor in good health (CMV status not recorded). Some clones in this sample may be carry-over from other donors' samples. The CDR3 runs from the conserved cysteine through the conserved F or W. Each record gives: J gene, V gene, CDR3 protein.

TRBJ2-4,TRBV9,CASSVGSGGGNIQYF
TRBJ2-2,TRBV2,CAWGLAGGGFSGELFF
TRBJ1-5,TRBV12-3/TRBV12-4,CASSDSGPQHF
TRBJ1-1,TRBV24-1,CATDTGRNTEAFF
TRBJ2-5,TRBV7-9,CASRIAGVQETQYF
TRBJ2-1,TRBV19,CASSNRGPYNEQFF
TRBJ2-7,TRBV10-2,CASSDSPRLEQYF
TRBJ1-4,TRBV7-9,CASSQTGGTNEKLFF
TRBJ2-5,TRBV7-8,CASSPRDPRDF
TRBJ2-1,TRBV7-6,CASSLVQESSYNEQFF
TRBJ2-5,TRBV13,CASSERGQGISETQYF
TRBJ2-3,TRBV19,CATSERLTDTQYF
TRBJ1-2,TRBV5-6,CASSYRWRDGAGYGYTF
TRBJ1-1,TRBV12-5,CASGLAPGRLNTEAFF
TRBJ2-1,TRBV12-3/TRBV12-4,CASSNKNNEQFF
TRBJ2-1,TRBV6-5,CASSYSMRVYAGGGSYNEQFF
TRBJ1-1,TRBV4-1,CASSPYLRTNTEAFF
TRBJ1-5,TRBV10-3,CAISSGQGHQPQHF
TRBJ2-5,TRBV2,CASSDDGGPWETQYF
TRBJ1-3,TRBV7-9,CASSLVSRNTIYF
TRBJ1-6,TRBV19,CASTETDYNSPLHF
TRBJ1-1,TRBV27,CASSPRRGTGGNTEAFF
TRBJ2-1,TRBV7-6,CAGSSQGIPYNEQFF
TRBJ2-1,TRBV13,CASSLEGGGAREQFF
TRBJ1-1,TRBV24-1,CATSDPLGGAFF
TRBJ1-5,TRBV5-5,CASSSQGRYSNQPQHF
TRBJ1-2,TRBV27,CASSFVQGANGYTF
TRBJ1-2,TRBV19,CASSIVNRPQDGYTF
TRBJ1-2,TRBV15,CVTSRKQGNYGYTF
TRBJ2-7,TRBV7-9,CASSLAQVLGEQYF
TRBJ2-3,TRBV6-5,CASSPTGGETDTQYF
TRBJ1-4,TRBV12-3/TRBV12-4,CASSFDQVTVNEKLFF